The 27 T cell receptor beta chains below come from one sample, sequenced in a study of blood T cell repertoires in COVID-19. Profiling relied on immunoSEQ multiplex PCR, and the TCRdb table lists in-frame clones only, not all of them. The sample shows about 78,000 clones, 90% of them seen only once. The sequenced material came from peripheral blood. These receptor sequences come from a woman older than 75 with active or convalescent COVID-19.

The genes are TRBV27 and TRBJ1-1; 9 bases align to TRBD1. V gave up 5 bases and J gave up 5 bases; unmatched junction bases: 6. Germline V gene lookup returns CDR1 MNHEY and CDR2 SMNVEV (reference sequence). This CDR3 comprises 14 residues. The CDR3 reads CASSLETGGTEAFF. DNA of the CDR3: TGTGCCAGCAGTCTCGAGACAGGGGGGACTGAAGCTTTCTTT.

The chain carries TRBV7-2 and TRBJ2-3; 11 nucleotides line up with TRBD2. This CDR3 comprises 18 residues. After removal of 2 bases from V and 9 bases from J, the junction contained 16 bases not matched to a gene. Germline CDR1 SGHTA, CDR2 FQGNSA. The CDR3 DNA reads TGTGCCAGCAGCTTACTGGGTGGAGGTGTACTAGCGGGAGACACGCAGTATTTT. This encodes CASSLLGGGVLAGDTQYF.

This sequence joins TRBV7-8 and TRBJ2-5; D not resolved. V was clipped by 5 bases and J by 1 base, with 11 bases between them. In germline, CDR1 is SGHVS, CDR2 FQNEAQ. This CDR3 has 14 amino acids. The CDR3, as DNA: TGTGCCAGCAGCCTCAACACCATCCAAGAGACCCAGTACTTC. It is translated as CASSLNTIQETQYF.

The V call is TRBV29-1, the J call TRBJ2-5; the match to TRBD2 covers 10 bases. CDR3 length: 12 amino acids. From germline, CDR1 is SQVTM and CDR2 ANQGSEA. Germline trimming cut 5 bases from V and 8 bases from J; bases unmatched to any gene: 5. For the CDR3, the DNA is TGCAGCGTTACTATAGCGGGAGGTACCCAGTACTTC. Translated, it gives CSVTIAGGTQYF. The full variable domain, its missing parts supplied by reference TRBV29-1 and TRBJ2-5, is SAVISQKPSRDICQRGTSLTIQCQVDSQVTMMFWYRQQPGQSLTLIATANQGSEATYESGFVIDKFPISRPNLTFSTLTVSNMSPEDSSIYLCSVTIAGGTQYFGPGTRLLVL.

Here the CDR3 reads CASSLNTGAYGYTF. The CDR3 DNA follows: TGTGCCAGCAGCTTAAATACAGGGGCCTATGGCTACACCTTC. The chain carries TRBV7-9 and TRBJ1-2, with 7 bases aligning to TRBD1. The length of the CDR3 is 14 residues. Per germline, CDR1 SEHNR and CDR2 FQNEAQ (reference sequence). The ends lost 2 bases at V and 4 bases at J; junction bases unmatched: 4.

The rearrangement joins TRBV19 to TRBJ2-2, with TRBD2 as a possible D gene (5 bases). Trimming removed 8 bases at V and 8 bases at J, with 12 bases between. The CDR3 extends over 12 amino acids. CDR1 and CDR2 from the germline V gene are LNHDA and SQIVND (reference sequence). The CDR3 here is CASRRTGGELFF. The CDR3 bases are TGTGCCAGTCGGAGAACGGGAGGGGAGCTGTTTTTT.

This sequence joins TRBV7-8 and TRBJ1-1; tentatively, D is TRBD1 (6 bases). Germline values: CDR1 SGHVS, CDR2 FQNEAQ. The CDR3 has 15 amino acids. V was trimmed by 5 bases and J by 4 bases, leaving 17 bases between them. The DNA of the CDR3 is TGTGCCAGCAGCCAAAGCAGACAGGCTAGCACTGAAGCTTTCTTT. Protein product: CASSQSRQASTEAFF.

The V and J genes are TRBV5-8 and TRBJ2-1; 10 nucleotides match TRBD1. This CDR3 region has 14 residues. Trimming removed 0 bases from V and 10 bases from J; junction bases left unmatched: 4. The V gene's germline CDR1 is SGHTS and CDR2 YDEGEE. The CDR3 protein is CASSLGQGAGEQFF. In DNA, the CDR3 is TGTGCCAGCAGCTTGGGACAGGGGGCGGGGGAGCAGTTCTTC.

The CDR3: CASSTSGAYEQYF. CDR3 coding DNA: TGTGCCAGCAGTACTAGCGGGGCCTACGAGCAGTACTTC. The rearrangement joins TRBV6-6 to TRBJ2-7; TRBD2 aligns across 10 bases. Germline CDR1 MNHNY, CDR2 SVGAGI (reference sequence). The CDR3 has 13 amino acids. Trimming cost V 5 bases and J 2 bases; bases outside gene matches: 0.

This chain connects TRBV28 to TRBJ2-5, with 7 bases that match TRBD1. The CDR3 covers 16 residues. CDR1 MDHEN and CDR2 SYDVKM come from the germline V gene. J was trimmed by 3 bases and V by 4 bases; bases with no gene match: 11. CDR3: CASSSQPGTEKETQYF. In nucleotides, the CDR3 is TGTGCCAGCAGTTCTCAACCCGGGACAGAAAAAGAGACCCAGTACTTC.

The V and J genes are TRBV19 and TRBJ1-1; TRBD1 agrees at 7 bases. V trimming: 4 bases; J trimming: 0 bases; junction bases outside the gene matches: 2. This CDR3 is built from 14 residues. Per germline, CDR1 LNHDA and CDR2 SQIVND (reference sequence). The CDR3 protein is CASSNQGVNTEAFF. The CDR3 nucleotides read TGTGCCAGTAGTAATCAGGGGGTGAACACTGAAGCTTTCTTT.

The CDR3 protein is CASSPQGLGTEAFF. The DNA for the CDR3 is TGTGCCAGCAGCCCCCAGGGGTTGGGGACTGAAGCTTTCTTT. The rearrangement joins TRBV5-4 to TRBJ1-1; a possible D gene is TRBD1 (6 bases). The germline gives CDR1 SGHNT, CDR2 YYREEE (reference sequence). V was clipped by 4 bases and J by 5 bases, with 15 bases between them. The CDR3 is made up of 14 amino acids.

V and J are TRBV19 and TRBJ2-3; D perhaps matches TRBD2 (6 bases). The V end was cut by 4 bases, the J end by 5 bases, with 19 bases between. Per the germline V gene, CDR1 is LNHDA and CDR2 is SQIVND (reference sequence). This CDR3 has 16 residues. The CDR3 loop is CASSNPGAETGDTQYF. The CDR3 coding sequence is TGTGCCAGTAGTAACCCGGGAGCGGAGACGGGAGATACGCAGTATTTT.

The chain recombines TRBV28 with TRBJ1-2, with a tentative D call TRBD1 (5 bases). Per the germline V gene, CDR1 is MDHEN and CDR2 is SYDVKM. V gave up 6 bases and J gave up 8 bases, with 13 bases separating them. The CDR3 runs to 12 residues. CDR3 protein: CASSLWGVGYTF. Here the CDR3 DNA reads TGTGCCAGCAGCTTGTGGGGGGTCGGCTACACCTTC.

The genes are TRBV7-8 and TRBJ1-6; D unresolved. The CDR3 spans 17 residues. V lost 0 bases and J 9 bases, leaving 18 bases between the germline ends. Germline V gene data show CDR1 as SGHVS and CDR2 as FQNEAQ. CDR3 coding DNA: TGTGCCAGCAGCTTAGCGCCTGGCAGAATGCGGCCTTCACCCCTCCACTTT. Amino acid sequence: CASSLAPGRMRPSPLHF.

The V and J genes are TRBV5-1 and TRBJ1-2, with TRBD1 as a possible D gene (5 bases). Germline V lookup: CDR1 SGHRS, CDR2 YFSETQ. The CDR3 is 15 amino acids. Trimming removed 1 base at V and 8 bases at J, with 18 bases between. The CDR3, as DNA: TGCGCCAGCAGCTTGAGTTCTAGGGGTTCAGAAGGCTACACCTTC. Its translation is CASSLSSRGSEGYTF. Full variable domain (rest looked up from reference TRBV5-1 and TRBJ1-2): KAGVTQTPRYLIKTRGQQVTLSCSPISGHRSVSWYQQTPGQGLQFLFEYFSETQRNKGNFPGRFSGRQFSNSRSEMNVSTLELGDSALYLCASSLSSRGSEGYTFGSGTRLTVV.

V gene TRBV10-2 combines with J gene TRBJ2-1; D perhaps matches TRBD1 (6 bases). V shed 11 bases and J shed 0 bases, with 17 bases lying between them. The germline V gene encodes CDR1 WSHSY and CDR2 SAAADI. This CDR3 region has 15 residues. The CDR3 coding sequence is TGCGCCCCCTCTGGGGGCGGGTACTCCTACAATGAGCAGTTCTTC. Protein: CAPSGGGYSYNEQFF.

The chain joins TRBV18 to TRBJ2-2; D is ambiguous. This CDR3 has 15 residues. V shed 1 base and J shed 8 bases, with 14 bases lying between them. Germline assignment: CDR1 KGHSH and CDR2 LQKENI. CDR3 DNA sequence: TGTGCCAGCTCACCACTCACACAAGAGGCAGGGGAGCTGTTTTTT. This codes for CASSPLTQEAGELFF.

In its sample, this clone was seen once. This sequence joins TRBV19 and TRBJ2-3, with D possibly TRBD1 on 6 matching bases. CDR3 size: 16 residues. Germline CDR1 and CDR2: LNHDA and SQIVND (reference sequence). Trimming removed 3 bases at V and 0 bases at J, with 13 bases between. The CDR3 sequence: CASSIKAGASTDTQYF. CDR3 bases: TGTGCCAGTAGTATTAAGGCAGGGGCGAGCACAGATACGCAGTATTTT.

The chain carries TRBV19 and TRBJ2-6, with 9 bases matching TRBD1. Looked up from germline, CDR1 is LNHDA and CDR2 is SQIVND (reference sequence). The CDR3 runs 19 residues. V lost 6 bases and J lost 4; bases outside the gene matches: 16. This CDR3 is CASSLKWGQGTRGANVLTF. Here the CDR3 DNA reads TGTGCCAGTAGCCTGAAGTGGGGACAGGGAACGCGAGGGGCCAACGTCCTGACTTTC.

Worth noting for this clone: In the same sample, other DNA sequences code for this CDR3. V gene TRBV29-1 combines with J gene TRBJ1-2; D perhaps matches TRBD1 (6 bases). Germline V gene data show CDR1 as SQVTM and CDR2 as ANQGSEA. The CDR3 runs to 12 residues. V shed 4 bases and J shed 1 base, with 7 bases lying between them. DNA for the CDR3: TGCAGCGTTGGAGGGGGTAACTATGGCTACACCTTC. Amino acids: CSVGGGNYGYTF.

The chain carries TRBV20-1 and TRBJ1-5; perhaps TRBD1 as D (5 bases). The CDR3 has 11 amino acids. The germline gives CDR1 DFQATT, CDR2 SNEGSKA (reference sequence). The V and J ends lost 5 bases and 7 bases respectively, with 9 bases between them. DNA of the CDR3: TGCAGTGCTGGCAGGGCCCAGCCCCAGCATTTT. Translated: CSAGRAQPQHF.

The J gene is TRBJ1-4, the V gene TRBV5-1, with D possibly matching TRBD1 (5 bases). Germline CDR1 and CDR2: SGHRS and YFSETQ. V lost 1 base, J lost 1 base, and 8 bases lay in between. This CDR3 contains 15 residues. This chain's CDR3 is CASSLRQGTNEKLFF. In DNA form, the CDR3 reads TGCGCCAGCAGCTTGCGTCAGGGAACTAATGAAAAACTGTTTTTT.

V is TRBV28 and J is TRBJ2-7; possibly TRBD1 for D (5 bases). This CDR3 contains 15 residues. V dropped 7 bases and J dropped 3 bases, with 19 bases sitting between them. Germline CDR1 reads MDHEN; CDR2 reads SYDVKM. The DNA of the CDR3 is TGTGCCAGCACCCCGTTAGGGGCAGGCAACTACGAGCAGTACTTC. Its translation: CASTPLGAGNYEQYF.

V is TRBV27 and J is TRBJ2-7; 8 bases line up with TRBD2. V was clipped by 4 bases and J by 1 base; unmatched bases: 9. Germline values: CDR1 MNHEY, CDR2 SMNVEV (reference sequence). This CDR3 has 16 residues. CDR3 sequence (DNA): TGTGCCAGCAGTTCCTTGGCTAGCGGGCATTCCTACGAGCAGTACTTC. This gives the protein CASSSLASGHSYEQYF.

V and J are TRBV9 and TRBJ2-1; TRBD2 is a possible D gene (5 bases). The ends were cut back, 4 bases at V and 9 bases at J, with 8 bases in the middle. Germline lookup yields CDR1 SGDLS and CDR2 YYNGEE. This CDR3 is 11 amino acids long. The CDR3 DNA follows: TGTGCCAGCAGCCTTCGGGGTGAGCAGTTCTTC. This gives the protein CASSLRGEQFF.

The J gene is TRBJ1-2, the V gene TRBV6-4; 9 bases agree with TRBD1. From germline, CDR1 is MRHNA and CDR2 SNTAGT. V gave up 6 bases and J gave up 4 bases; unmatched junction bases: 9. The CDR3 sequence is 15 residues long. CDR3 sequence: CASSEGTGRSYGYTF. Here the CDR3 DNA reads TGTGCCAGCAGCGAAGGGACAGGGCGATCCTATGGCTACACCTTC.